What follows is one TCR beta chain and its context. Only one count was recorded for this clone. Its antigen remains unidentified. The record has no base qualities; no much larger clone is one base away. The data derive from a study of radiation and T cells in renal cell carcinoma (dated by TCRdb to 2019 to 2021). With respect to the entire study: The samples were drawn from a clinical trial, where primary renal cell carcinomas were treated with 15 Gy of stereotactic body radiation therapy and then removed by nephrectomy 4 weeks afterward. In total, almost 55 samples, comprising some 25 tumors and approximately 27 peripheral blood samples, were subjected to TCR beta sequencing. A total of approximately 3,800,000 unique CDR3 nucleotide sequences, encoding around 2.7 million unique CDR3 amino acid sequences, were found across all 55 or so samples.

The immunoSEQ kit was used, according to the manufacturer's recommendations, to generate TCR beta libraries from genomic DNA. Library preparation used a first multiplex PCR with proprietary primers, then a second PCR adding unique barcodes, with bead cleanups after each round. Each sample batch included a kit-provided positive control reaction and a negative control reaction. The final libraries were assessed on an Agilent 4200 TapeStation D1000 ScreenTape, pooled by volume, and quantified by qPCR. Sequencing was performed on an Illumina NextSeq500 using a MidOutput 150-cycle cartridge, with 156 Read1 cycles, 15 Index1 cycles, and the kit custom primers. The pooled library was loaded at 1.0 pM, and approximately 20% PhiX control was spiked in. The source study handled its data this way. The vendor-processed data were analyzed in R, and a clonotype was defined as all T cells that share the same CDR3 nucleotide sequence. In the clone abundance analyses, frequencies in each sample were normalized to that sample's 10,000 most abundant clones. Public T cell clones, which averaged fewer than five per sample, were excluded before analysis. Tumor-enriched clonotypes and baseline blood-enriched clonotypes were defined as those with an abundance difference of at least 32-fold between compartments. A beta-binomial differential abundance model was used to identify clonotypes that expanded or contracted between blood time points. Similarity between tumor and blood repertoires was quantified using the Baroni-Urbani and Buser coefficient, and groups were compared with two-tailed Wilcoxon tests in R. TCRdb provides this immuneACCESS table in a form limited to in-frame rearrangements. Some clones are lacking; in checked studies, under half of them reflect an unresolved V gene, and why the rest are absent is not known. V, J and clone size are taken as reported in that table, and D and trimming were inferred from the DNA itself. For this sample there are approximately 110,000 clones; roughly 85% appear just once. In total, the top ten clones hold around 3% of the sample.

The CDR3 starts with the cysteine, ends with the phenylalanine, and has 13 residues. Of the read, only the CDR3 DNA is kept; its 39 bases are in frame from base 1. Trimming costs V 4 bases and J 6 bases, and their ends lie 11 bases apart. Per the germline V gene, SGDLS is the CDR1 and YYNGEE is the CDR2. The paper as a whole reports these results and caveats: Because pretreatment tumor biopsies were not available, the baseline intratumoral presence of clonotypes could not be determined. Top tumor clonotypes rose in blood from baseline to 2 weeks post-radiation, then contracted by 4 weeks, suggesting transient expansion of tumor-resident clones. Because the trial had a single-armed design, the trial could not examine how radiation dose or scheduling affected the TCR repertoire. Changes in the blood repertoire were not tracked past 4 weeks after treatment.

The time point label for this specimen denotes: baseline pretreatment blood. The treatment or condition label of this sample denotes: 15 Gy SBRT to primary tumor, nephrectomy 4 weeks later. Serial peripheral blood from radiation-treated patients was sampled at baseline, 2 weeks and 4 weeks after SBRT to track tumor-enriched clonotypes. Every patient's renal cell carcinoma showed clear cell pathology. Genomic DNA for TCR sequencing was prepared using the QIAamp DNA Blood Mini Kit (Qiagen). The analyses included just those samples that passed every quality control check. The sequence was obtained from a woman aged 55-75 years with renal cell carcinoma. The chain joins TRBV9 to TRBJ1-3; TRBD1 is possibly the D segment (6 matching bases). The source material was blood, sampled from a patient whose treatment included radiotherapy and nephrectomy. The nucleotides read TGTGCCAGCAGCCAGGGGTCCGAAAACACCATATATTTT. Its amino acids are CASSQGSENTIYF.